Listed here are 22 T cell receptor beta chains from one sample, sequenced in a study of CD8+ T cells in alopecia areata. Treatment specified: oral pan-JAK inhibitor, 5-10 mg twice daily. It was cDNA, reverse transcribed from extracted RNA, that served as the sequencing template. Clones were read by immunoSEQ multiplex PCR, and TCRdb kept only the in-frame ones, dropping some. The sample includes about 200,000 clones, less than 45% of them seen just once. The specimen comprised CD4+ T cells sorted from blood, sampled at roughly week 30, from a patient treated with tofacitinib. All receptors come from a human donor with alopecia areata.

The CDR3 DNA follows: TGTGCCAGCAGGCTTACAGTGAACACCGGGGAGCTGTTTTTT. It is translated as CASRLTVNTGELFF. The chain recombines TRBV6-1 with TRBJ2-2; D gene uncertain. Between the trimmed V and J ends, which lost 6 bases and 1 base, there was a span of 9 bases. This CDR3 is 14 amino acids long. Germline CDR1 reads MNHNS; CDR2 reads SASEGT.

This clone was seen more than once but under ten times. The V call is TRBV4-1, the J call TRBJ1-2, with 7 positions matching TRBD1. CDR3 size: 14 residues. Germline CDR1 and CDR2: MGHRA and YSYEKL. With 0 bases clipped from V and 5 bases from J, the junction kept 3 bases outside the gene matches. CDR3 loop: CASSQEGGQYGYTF. The DNA for the CDR3 is TGCGCCAGCAGCCAAGAGGGGGGACAGTATGGCTACACCTTC.

The chain combines TRBV6-6 with TRBJ2-7; D uncertain. The germline CDR1 and CDR2 sequences are MNHNY and SVGAGI (reference sequence). V lost 7 bases to trimming and J lost 0 bases, with 7 bases between them. CDR3 length: 12 amino acids. CDR3 DNA sequence: TGTGCCAGCACGTCGGACTCCTACGAGCAGTACTTC. This translates into CASTSDSYEQYF.

The V call is TRBV14, the J call TRBJ1-1; D uncertain. V was pared by 5 bases and J by 3 bases, with 10 bases between. CDR3 length: 13 amino acids. Germline V CDR1 and CDR2: SGHDN, FVKESK. The CDR3 DNA follows: TGTGCCAGCAGCTATACATGGGACACTGAAGCTTTCTTT. It specifies CASSYTWDTEAFF.

This clone has more than one count but fewer than ten. V is TRBV11-1 and J is TRBJ2-1, with D perhaps assigned TRBD1 or TRBD2 (5 bases each). Trimming took off 5 bases at V and 8 bases at J, with 13 bases between the two ends. The V gene's germline CDR1 is SGHAT and CDR2 FQDESV (reference sequence). This CDR3 is built from 13 residues. The chain's CDR3 is CASSIGAQDEQFF. In DNA, the CDR3 is TGTGCCAGCAGCATCGGGGCCCAGGATGAGCAGTTCTTC.

This clone was seen a few times. Germline is not matched at one junction end, which may reflect a read error. The J gene is TRBJ2-7, the V gene TRBV4-1; 9 bases line up with TRBD2. The CDR3 covers 17 residues. Germline CDR1 is MGHRA and CDR2 is YSYEKL. The CDR3: CASSQPLASGIGYGQYF. The CDR3 DNA reads as TGCGCCAGCAGCCAACCCCTCGCTAGCGGGATAGGTTACGGGCAGTACTTC.

The rearrangement joins TRBV10-3 to TRBJ1-1; D unclear. The germline CDR1 and CDR2 sequences are ENHRY and SYGVKD. The CDR3 consists of 14 residues. V dropped 2 bases and J dropped 1 base, with 8 bases sitting between them. The CDR3 DNA is TGTGCCATCAGTGAGCATCTGGGGAACACTGAAGCTTTCTTT. As protein: CAISEHLGNTEAFF.

The gene calls are TRBV30 and TRBJ2-1; D is possibly TRBD2 (5 bases). This CDR3 has 14 amino acids. Germline CDR1 reads GTSNPN; CDR2 reads SVGIG (reference sequence). V was cut by 0 bases and J by 6 bases, with 12 bases left in between. The CDR3 protein is CAWSVGSSGNEQFF. The CDR3 nucleotides read TGTGCCTGGAGTGTTGGGAGTTCGGGCAATGAGCAGTTCTTC.

The chain is built from TRBV5-1 and TRBJ2-3; the D gene is possibly TRBD2 (5 bases). V was pared by 0 bases and J by 6 bases, with 11 bases between. CDR1 is SGHRS and CDR2 is YFSETQ in the germline V gene. This CDR3 is 14 amino acids long. The CDR3 nucleotides are TGCGCCAGCAGCTTGGAGGCGGGTAGGGATACGCAGTATTTT. This encodes CASSLEAGRDTQYF.

The genes are TRBV7-9 and TRBJ1-3; D gene uncertain. Germline loops: CDR1 SEHNR, CDR2 FQNEAQ (reference sequence). The V end lost 7 bases, the J end lost 4 bases, and 14 bases lay between the germline ends. This CDR3 has 14 residues. CDR3 protein: CASIPQWAGNTIYF. The CDR3 nucleotides are TGTGCCAGCATCCCTCAGTGGGCGGGAAACACCATATATTTT.

This clone was recorded a few times. The J gene is TRBJ2-7, the V gene TRBV28; 7 positions match TRBD2. V trimming: 8 bases; J trimming: 0 bases; junction bases outside the gene matches: 4. This CDR3 region has 13 residues. Germline CDR1 is MDHEN and CDR2 is SYDVKM. CDR3 sequence: CASGWGGSYEQYF. The DNA of the CDR3 is TGTGCCAGCGGCTGGGGGGGCTCCTACGAGCAGTACTTC. Full variable domain (outside the CDR3, taken from reference TRBV28 and TRBJ2-7): DVKVTQSSRYLVKRTGEKVFLECVQDMDHENMFWYRQDPGLGLRLIYFSYDVKMKEKGDIPEGYSVSREKKERFSLILESASTNQTSMYLCASGWGGSYEQYFGPGTRLTVT.

This clone was seen a handful of times. V usage is TRBV5-5 and J usage is TRBJ2-2, with TRBD2 matching 13 bases. Germline V gene sequence: CDR1 SGHKS, CDR2 YYEKEE (reference sequence). V dropped 0 bases and J dropped 7; count of bases not matched to a gene: 9. This CDR3 is built from 18 residues. The CDR3 DNA follows: TGTGCCAGCAGCTTGGGGCCCGGGACTAGCGGGACGGTCGGGGAGCTGTTTTTT. It encodes CASSLGPGTSGTVGELFF.

The CDR3 DNA follows: TGTGCCTGGAGTGCGGGGTTCGAGACGCAGTATTTT. Its translation is CAWSAGFETQYF. This chain joins TRBV30 and TRBJ2-3; D may be TRBD2 (5 bases). V was pared by 1 base and J by 9 bases, with 11 bases between. The CDR3 extends over 12 amino acids. Germline V gene lookup returns CDR1 GTSNPN and CDR2 SVGIG (reference sequence).

This clone was picked up a small number of times. J is TRBJ2-6 and V is TRBV2; no clear D. Germline values: CDR1 SNHLY, CDR2 FYNNEI. Trimming cost V 1 base and J 0 bases, with 7 bases left between them. This CDR3 region has 16 residues. The CDR3 DNA sequence: TGTGCCAGCAGTGAAGGCGGAAACTCTGGGGCCAACGTCCTGACTTTC. This gives the protein CASSEGGNSGANVLTF.

The CDR3 sequence is CASSLLNEGSMQYF. DNA for the CDR3: TGTGCCAGCAGCTTGTTAAACGAGGGCAGCATGCAGTACTTC. This chain connects TRBV7-9 to TRBJ2-7, with TRBD2 as a possible D gene (5 bases). CDR1 is SEHNR and CDR2 is FQNEAQ in the germline V gene (reference sequence). This CDR3 has 14 amino acids. Trimming took off 3 bases at V and 9 bases at J, with 18 bases between the two ends.

This clone was recorded a few times. The V and J genes are TRBV27 and TRBJ2-7; no clear D gene. This CDR3 has 13 amino acids. V was clipped by 1 base and J by 5 bases, with 9 bases between them. Per germline, CDR1 MNHEY and CDR2 SMNVEV (reference sequence). This chain's CDR3 is CASSLFGSHEQYF. The CDR3 nucleotides read TGTGCCAGCAGTTTATTCGGTAGCCACGAGCAGTACTTC.

The chain carries TRBV5-1 and TRBJ2-1; 8 bases align to TRBD2. Losses at the gene ends were 4 bases for V and 10 bases for J; bases not matched to a gene: 13. Germline V gives CDR1 SGHRS, CDR2 YFSETQ. CDR3 length: 15 amino acids. The CDR3 here is CASSPVGRGAREQFF. The CDR3 DNA sequence: TGCGCCAGCAGCCCCGTGGGGCGGGGGGCCCGAGAGCAGTTCTTC.

The rearrangement links TRBV30 to TRBJ2-5, with D uncertain. V lost 1 base and J 2 bases, leaving 2 bases between the germline ends. Germline CDR1 and CDR2: GTSNPN and SVGIG (reference sequence). The CDR3 length is 11 residues. As DNA, the CDR3 is TGTGCCTGGAGTGCACAAGAGACCCAGTACTTC. Translated, it gives CAWSAQETQYF.

This sequence joins TRBV18 and TRBJ2-7; no firm D call. The CDR3 is made up of 15 amino acids. Germline V gives CDR1 KGHSH, CDR2 LQKENI. The germline V and J ends were trimmed by 3 bases and 7 bases, with 19 bases remaining between them. The CDR3 sequence: CASSPQVGTREEQYF. In DNA form, the CDR3 reads TGTGCCAGCTCACCCCAGGTGGGCACAAGAGAAGAGCAGTACTTC.

This chain connects TRBV25-1 to TRBJ2-4, with 8 bases fitting TRBD2. This CDR3 comprises 14 residues. From germline, CDR1 is MGHDK and CDR2 SYGVNS. After removal of 5 bases from V and 6 bases from J, the junction contained 6 bases not matched to a gene. This chain's CDR3 is CASSHPGLGNIQYF. In DNA, the CDR3 is TGTGCCAGCAGTCACCCGGGACTAGGAAACATTCAGTACTTC.

The chain is built from TRBV29-1 and TRBJ2-7; D tentatively reads TRBD1 or TRBD2 (5 bases each). V was trimmed by 0 bases and J by 4 bases, leaving 16 bases between them. Germline V gene sequence: CDR1 SQVTM, CDR2 ANQGSEA. CDR3 length: 15 residues. CDR3 amino acids: CSVEDRLHRRYEQYF. In DNA, the CDR3 is TGCAGCGTTGAAGATAGACTACACAGGCGTTACGAGCAGTACTTC.

V and J are TRBV5-1 and TRBJ2-5; D is unclear. Between the trimmed V and J ends, which lost 5 bases and 4 bases, there was a span of 15 bases. The CDR3 totals 14 residues. CDR1 and CDR2 from the germline V gene are SGHRS and YFSETQ. DNA for the CDR3: TGCGCCAGCAGGCACAATGACCGGAGAGAGACCCAGTACTTC. This sequence encodes CASRHNDRRETQYF. Supplemented by reference TRBV5-1 and TRBJ2-5, the full variable domain reads KAGVTQTPRYLIKTRGQQVTLSCSPISGHRSVSWYQQTPGQGLQFLFEYFSETQRNKGNFPGRFSGRQFSNSRSEMNVSTLELGDSALYLCASRHNDRRETQYFGPGTRLLVL.